Sequencing of this TCR beta chain was carried out in a study of type 1 and type 2 diabetes patients. Study-level findings and limits: Type 2 diabetes repertoires were more diverse than type 1 diabetes repertoires. Age and gender were not matched between study groups.

Amplification started from genomic DNA. Amplification of the beta chain CDR3 used 30 forward and 13 reverse multiplex primers. TCRdb called the multiplex PCR reads again in MiXCR, with one record for every CDR3 protein. The table records fewer than 350,000 distinct CDR3 sequences, roughly 44% of them present only once. In this sample, this clonotype turned up a few times. The antigen is unknown. Germline loops: CDR1 SGHTA, CDR2 FQGTGA. The length of the CDR3 is 15 residues. V lost 3 bases, J lost 5 bases, and 9 bases stayed unmatched. Source material: peripheral blood mononuclear cells (PBMCs). The chain joins TRBV7-3 to TRBJ2-5, with 7 bases lining up with TRBD1. This receptor was taken from a man between 18 and 35 years old with type 2 diabetes. The CDR3 bases are TGTGCCAGCAGCTTCACAGGGGTGGTGGGGGAGACCCAGTACTTC. This encodes CASSFTGVVGETQYF.